The present T cell receptor (beta chain) was sequenced within a study of cytomegalovirus exposure and HLA in healthy donors. Germline CDR1 and CDR2: SNHLY and FYNNEI. The V end lost 4 bases, the J end lost 7 bases, and 11 bases lay between the germline ends. The CDR3 consists of 14 residues. Only a few counts were recorded for this clone. The study ran its PCR with 60 Vbeta and 13 Jbeta primers. Only in-frame clones appear in the TCRdb table, and some are missing; sequencing was by immunoSEQ multiplex PCR. The repertoire has under 130,000 clones, 76% of them found once; the top ten carry about a tenth. Healthy people donating bone marrow made up the donors.

This TCR derives from a woman between 18 and 29 years old in good health and CMV-seropositive. Sequences were obtained from PBMCs. The rearrangement joins TRBV2 to TRBJ1-6; D is undetermined. Written as DNA, the CDR3 is TGTGCCAGCAGTGTATTGGGAGAGAATTCACCCCTCCACTTT. Amino acids: CASSVLGENSPLHF.